The 32 T cell receptor beta chains given below trace back to one sample, sequenced in a study of shared clonotypes between healthy human individuals. Measured with immunoSEQ multiplex PCR; TCRdb has only the in-frame clones, and not every one. Of under 130,000 clones in the sample, 67% were seen once. What was sequenced was memory CD8+ T cells sorted from blood. The subset: CD45RO+ cells pooled with CCR7-negative TemRA cells. These receptors came from a woman aged 30 to 39 in good health.

J is TRBJ2-2 and V is TRBV2; 11 positions match TRBD2. The J segment lost 5 bases and the V segment lost 0 bases, leaving 5 bases of the junction unmatched. Germline-derived CDR1 and CDR2 are SNHLY and FYNNEI. CDR3 length: 17 amino acids. For the CDR3, the DNA is TGTGCCAGCAGTGAAGCGCTAGCGGGAGGTTGGACCGGGGAGCTGTTTTTT. Translated, it gives CASSEALAGGWTGELFF.

This clone appeared a single time. The V call is TRBV9, the J call TRBJ2-7, with D maybe TRBD2 (6 bases). The V gene's germline CDR1 is SGDLS and CDR2 YYNGEE. Deletions cut 4 bases from V and 5 bases from J, with 22 bases between. The CDR3 length is 16 residues. CDR3 loop: CASSPNLARDGDEQYF. CDR3 nucleotide sequence: TGTGCCAGCAGCCCAAATCTTGCGCGGGATGGGGACGAGCAGTACTTC.

At least ten counts were recorded for this clone. The chain links TRBV9 to TRBJ1-2; tentatively, D is TRBD1 (5 bases). The CDR3 extends over 15 amino acids. CDR1 is SGDLS and CDR2 is YYNGEE in the germline V gene. V was clipped by 2 bases and J by 8 bases, with 19 bases between them. The CDR3 DNA is TGTGCCAGCAGCGTCTCCACGGGGGGAGTCAAGGGCTACACCTTC. It specifies CASSVSTGGVKGYTF.

This clone was recorded at least ten times. The chain joins TRBV7-2 to TRBJ2-3; tentative D call: TRBD1 (5 bases). The CDR3 has 14 amino acids. V lost 5 bases and J lost 4, with 13 bases in between. Germline CDR1 SGHTA, CDR2 FQGNSA. The CDR3 nucleotides read TGTGCCAGCAGCCCCCCGTTGGGGCCAGATACGCAGTATTTT. The encoded protein is CASSPPLGPDTQYF. Variable domain in full (rest from reference TRBV7-2 and TRBJ2-3): GAGVSQSPSNKVTEKGKDVELRCDPISGHTALYWYRQSLGQGLEFLIYFQGNSAPDKSGLPSDRFSAERTGGSVSTLTIQRTQQEDSAVYLCASSPPLGPDTQYFGPGTRLTVL.

The CDR3 nucleotides read TGTGCCAGCAGTGAATTTATCCCAGCGGGAGGAGGGTACGAGCAGTACTTC. Its translation is CASSEFIPAGGGYEQYF. The V gene is TRBV25-1, the J gene TRBJ2-7, with 9 bases that match TRBD2. CDR1 and CDR2 from the germline V gene are MGHDK and SYGVNS. With V trimmed by 1 base and J by 4 bases, 11 bases remained unmatched. This CDR3 region has 17 residues.

The chain recombines TRBV9 with TRBJ2-5; maybe TRBD2 (6 bases). V lost 0 bases, J lost 5 bases, and 14 bases lay in between. CDR3 size: 15 residues. Germline V gene data show CDR1 as SGDLS and CDR2 as YYNGEE. The CDR3 spells CASSVGSGDSETQYF. CDR3 coding DNA: TGTGCCAGCAGCGTAGGTTCGGGAGACAGTGAGACCCAGTACTTC.

This clone was seen a few times. The gene calls are TRBV11-2 and TRBJ2-7; 8 nucleotides line up with TRBD2. V shed 2 bases, J shed 5 bases, and the junction held 5 bases outside the gene matches. Per germline, CDR1 SGHAT and CDR2 FQNNGV. The CDR3 totals 14 residues. CDR3: CASSLKREIHEQYF. The CDR3 DNA is TGTGCCAGCAGCTTAAAGCGGGAGATACACGAGCAGTACTTC.

This clone was seen only a few times. The rearrangement joins TRBV6-1 to TRBJ2-7, with 11 bases identical to TRBD1. The CDR3 is 15 amino acids. Per germline, CDR1 MNHNS and CDR2 SASEGT. Losses at the gene ends were 3 bases for V and 0 bases for J; bases not matched to a gene: 1. The DNA for the CDR3 is TGTGCCAGCAGTGATGGGACAGGGGGCTCCTACGAGCAGTACTTC. Translation gives CASSDGTGGSYEQYF.

The chain carries TRBV5-6 and TRBJ2-1; no reliable D call. Germline values: CDR1 SGHDT, CDR2 YYEEEE. The CDR3 spans 13 residues. Trimming pared 4 bases from V and 4 bases from J, leaving 9 bases between. In DNA, the CDR3 is TGTGCCAGCAGCCCTAGTGAGTACAATGAGCAGTTCTTC. This gives the protein CASSPSEYNEQFF.

The chain is built from TRBV9 and TRBJ2-1, with a tentative D call TRBD1 (5 bases). The CDR3 has 16 amino acids. Trimming removed 4 bases at V and 3 bases at J, with 17 bases between. Germline CDR1 is SGDLS and CDR2 is YYNGEE. The CDR3 spells CASSNPKETVYNEQFF. The DNA of the CDR3 is TGTGCCAGCAGCAACCCCAAAGAGACAGTCTACAATGAGCAGTTCTTC.

J is TRBJ2-5 and V is TRBV5-6; D call uncertain. The CDR3 length is 12 residues. Trimming took 0 bases from V and 3 from J, leaving 3 bases between them. Germline V gene data show CDR1 as SGHDT and CDR2 as YYEEEE. In DNA, the CDR3 is TGTGCCAGCAGCTTGGAGGAAGAGACCCAGTACTTC. Amino acid sequence: CASSLEEETQYF.

The chain links TRBV4-2 to TRBJ1-1, with D unresolved. Between the trimmed V and J ends, which lost 1 base and 5 bases, there was a span of 8 bases. The CDR3 loop spans 13 amino acids. Germline V CDR1 and CDR2: LGHNA, YNFKEQ. The CDR3 reads CASSQGLGTEAFF. In nucleotides, the CDR3 is TGTGCCAGCAGCCAAGGCCTAGGGACTGAAGCTTTCTTT.

The rearrangement joins TRBV6-5 to TRBJ2-6; D is possibly TRBD1 (5 bases). V was pared by 6 bases and J by 0 bases, with 9 bases between. Germline loops: CDR1 MNHEY, CDR2 SVGAGI. The CDR3 length is 15 residues. CDR3 in amino acids: CASSQQVSGANVLTF. CDR3 in DNA: TGTGCCAGCAGCCAACAGGTCTCTGGGGCCAACGTCCTGACTTTC.

The rearrangement links TRBV19 to TRBJ2-4; 9 bases are a match to TRBD2. The CDR3 runs 13 residues. The J segment lost 6 bases and the V segment lost 9 bases, leaving 6 bases of the junction unmatched. Germline CDR1 and CDR2: LNHDA and SQIVND (reference sequence). The CDR3 reads CASKKREANIQYF. In nucleotides, the CDR3 is TGTGCCAGCAAAAAGCGGGAGGCAAACATTCAGTACTTC.

This clone was picked up many times. V usage is TRBV6-5 and J usage is TRBJ2-3; 8 bases are shared with TRBD2. The CDR3 totals 15 residues. Germline V gene sequence: CDR1 MNHEY, CDR2 SVGAGI. After removal of 4 bases from V and 1 base from J, the junction contained 4 bases not matched to a gene. The CDR3: CASSSRGEGTDTQYF. The CDR3 DNA reads as TGTGCCAGCAGTTCGCGGGGGGAAGGCACAGATACGCAGTATTTT.

V usage is TRBV19 and J usage is TRBJ2-6; 7 bases are a match to TRBD1. This CDR3 has 16 amino acids. Germline assignment: CDR1 LNHDA and CDR2 SQIVND (reference sequence). Trimming at V came to 4 bases and at J to 0 bases, leaving 3 bases not matched to a gene. The CDR3 is CASSTTGASGANVLTF. The CDR3 DNA follows: TGTGCCAGTAGTACCACAGGGGCCTCTGGGGCCAACGTCCTGACTTTC. The full variable domain, its missing parts supplied by reference TRBV19 and TRBJ2-6, is DGGITQSPKYLFRKEGQNVTLSCEQNLNHDAMYWYRQDPGQGLRLIYYSQIVNDFQKGDIAEGYSVSREKKESFPLTVTSAQKNPTAFYLCASSTTGASGANVLTFGAGSRLTVL.

The rearrangement links TRBV5-6 to TRBJ1-1; a weak D match, TRBD1 (5 bases). The germline V and J ends were trimmed by 4 bases and 6 bases, with 10 bases remaining between them. CDR3 size: 12 residues. Germline V gives CDR1 SGHDT, CDR2 YYEEEE. Here the CDR3 reads CASSQGEAEAFF. In DNA, the CDR3 is TGTGCCAGCAGCCAGGGTGAGGCTGAAGCTTTCTTT.

The rearrangement uses TRBV27 and TRBJ2-7, with D perhaps matching TRBD1 (6 bases). V lost 3 bases and J 3 bases, leaving 12 bases between the germline ends. This CDR3 contains 14 residues. In germline, CDR1 is MNHEY, CDR2 SMNVEV (reference sequence). CDR3 protein: CASSFARGGYEQYF. The CDR3 DNA is TGTGCCAGCAGTTTCGCTCGAGGGGGCTACGAGCAGTACTTC.

The chain employs TRBV28 and TRBJ1-1, with 9 nucleotides matching TRBD1. Germline V gene lookup returns CDR1 MDHEN and CDR2 SYDVKM. This CDR3 has 16 residues. Unmatched junction bases numbered 12, after V lost 6 bases and J lost 4 bases. CDR3 region: CASRAGTGMIGTEAFF. CDR3 DNA sequence: TGTGCCAGCAGGGCCGGGACAGGGATGATTGGCACTGAAGCTTTCTTT.

V is TRBV5-6 and J is TRBJ2-7; 8 bases align to TRBD2. The germline gives CDR1 SGHDT, CDR2 YYEEEE. The CDR3 spans 18 residues. The junction had 16 bases not matched to a gene; V was cut back by 0 bases and J by 5 bases. The CDR3 sequence is CASSLAETSVVGWDEQYF. The CDR3 nucleotides are TGTGCCAGCAGCTTGGCCGAGACTAGCGTCGTCGGGTGGGACGAGCAGTACTTC.

This clone is medium-sized (0.01 to 0.1%). The chain is built from TRBV19 and TRBJ2-1; 10 bases match TRBD2. The CDR3 has 16 residues. J was trimmed by 1 base and V by 5 bases; bases with no gene match: 5. Germline lookup yields CDR1 LNHDA and CDR2 SQIVND (reference sequence). The DNA of the CDR3 is TGTGCCAGTAGTTTCTCACTAGCGGGATCCTACAATGAGCAGTTCTTC. Translation: CASSFSLAGSYNEQFF.

The chain recombines TRBV7-8 with TRBJ2-2; 8 positions agree with TRBD2. V dropped 5 bases and J dropped 5; count of bases not matched to a gene: 7. CDR1 and CDR2 (germline): SGHVS, FQNEAQ. This CDR3 comprises 15 residues. CDR3 coding DNA: TGTGCCAGCAGCATCAGCGGGAGACGTACCGGGGAGCTGTTTTTT. It yields the protein CASSISGRRTGELFF.

The table lists this clone with a few counts. V is TRBV10-2 and J is TRBJ1-1; D not certain. From germline, CDR1 is WSHSY and CDR2 SAAADI. CDR3 size: 13 residues. The V and J ends lost 3 bases and 5 bases respectively, with 10 bases between them. Here the CDR3 DNA reads TGCGCCAGCAGTGAAGAGGGTTGGACTGAAGCTTTCTTT. This encodes CASSEEGWTEAFF.

This clone was counted a few times. This CDR3 reads CASSFLAGRGIIPQHF. Here the CDR3 DNA reads TGTGCCAGCAGTTTTCTGGCAGGGAGGGGAATCATACCCCAGCATTTT. The V call is TRBV28, the J call TRBJ1-5; possible D gene TRBD1, 5 bases. The CDR3 is made up of 16 amino acids. Trimming took 3 bases from V and 10 from J, leaving 22 bases between them. Germline V gene sequence: CDR1 MDHEN, CDR2 SYDVKM. The variable domain in full, with the rest retrieved from reference TRBV28 and TRBJ1-5, is DVKVTQSSRYLVKRTGEKVFLECVQDMDHENMFWYRQDPGLGLRLIYFSYDVKMKEKGDIPEGYSVSREKKERFSLILESASTNQTSMYLCASSFLAGRGIIPQHFGDGTRLSIL.

This clone was seen ten or more times. The chain is built from TRBV5-1 and TRBJ1-5; a possible D gene is TRBD1 (6 bases). From germline, CDR1 is SGHRS and CDR2 YFSETQ. V was cut by 0 bases and J by 4 bases, with 11 bases left in between. The CDR3 is 15 residues long. The CDR3 DNA sequence: TGCGCCAGCAGCTTGGTAGGGGGTCCTAATCAGCCCCAGCATTTT. Its protein is CASSLVGGPNQPQHF.

The genes are TRBV6-6 and TRBJ1-2, with D possibly TRBD1 on 5 matching bases. Germline CDR1 reads MNHNY; CDR2 reads SVGAGI (reference sequence). Trimming stripped 6 bases from V and 6 bases from J, with 14 bases between. The CDR3 runs to 13 residues. The CDR3 DNA reads TGTGCCAGCAGATCACTACAGGCTGATGGCTACACCTTC. Translated, it gives CASRSLQADGYTF.

J is TRBJ2-7 and V is TRBV27; no clear D. V was shortened by 5 bases and J by 3 bases, with 14 bases between the two germline ends. The CDR3 has 14 residues. Germline CDR1 and CDR2: MNHEY and SMNVEV (reference sequence). CDR3 bases: TGTGCCAGCAGTATTAATGCGGTTGGCTACGAGCAGTACTTC. Translation: CASSINAVGYEQYF.

The V gene is TRBV6-4, the J gene TRBJ2-1; 9 bases map to TRBD2. The CDR3 loop spans 16 amino acids. The J segment lost 7 bases and the V segment lost 2 bases, leaving 9 bases of the junction unmatched. CDR1 and CDR2 from the germline V gene are MRHNA and SNTAGT. In nucleotides, the CDR3 is TGTGCCAGCAGTGACCTGTCCGCGGGAGGGAGGAATGAGCAGTTCTTC. Its protein is CASSDLSAGGRNEQFF.

The rearrangement uses TRBV7-8 and TRBJ1-1; 8 bases are a match to TRBD1. Germline V gene sequence: CDR1 SGHVS, CDR2 FQNEAQ. V was pared by 5 bases and J by 6 bases, with 11 bases of the junction left unmatched. The CDR3 spans 15 residues. Here the CDR3 DNA reads TGTGCCAGCAGCCGTAGGACAGGGTCGGGCCCTGAAGCTTTCTTT. Protein: CASSRRTGSGPEAFF.

The chain carries TRBV13 and TRBJ2-7, with D unclear. The V gene lost 3 bases and the J gene lost 4 bases, with 4 bases spanning the gap. The CDR3 sequence is 11 residues long. From germline, CDR1 is PRHDT and CDR2 FYEKMQ (reference sequence). This CDR3 reads CASSFRYEQYF. The CDR3 nucleotides are TGTGCCAGCAGCTTCCGGTACGAGCAGTACTTC.

With respect to this clone: A clone one base away is much larger, so this may be a read error. This chain links TRBV6-4 with TRBJ1-5; perhaps TRBD1 as D (5 bases). The CDR3 is 13 residues long. The V end was cut by 5 bases, the J end by 1 base, with 6 bases between. Germline V gives CDR1 MRHNA, CDR2 SNTAGT. In nucleotides, the CDR3 is TGTGCCAGCAGTCCAGGGAGCAATCAGCCCCAGCATTTT. Translation: CASSPGSNQPQHF.

V is TRBV27 and J is TRBJ2-7; D possibly corresponds to TRBD1 (5 bases). Germline V gives CDR1 MNHEY, CDR2 SMNVEV (reference sequence). CDR3 length: 13 amino acids. The V gene lost 6 bases and the J gene lost 0 bases, with 9 bases spanning the gap. The CDR3 here is CASRQALSYEQYF. The DNA for the CDR3 is TGTGCCAGCAGACAGGCTCTCTCCTACGAGCAGTACTTC.